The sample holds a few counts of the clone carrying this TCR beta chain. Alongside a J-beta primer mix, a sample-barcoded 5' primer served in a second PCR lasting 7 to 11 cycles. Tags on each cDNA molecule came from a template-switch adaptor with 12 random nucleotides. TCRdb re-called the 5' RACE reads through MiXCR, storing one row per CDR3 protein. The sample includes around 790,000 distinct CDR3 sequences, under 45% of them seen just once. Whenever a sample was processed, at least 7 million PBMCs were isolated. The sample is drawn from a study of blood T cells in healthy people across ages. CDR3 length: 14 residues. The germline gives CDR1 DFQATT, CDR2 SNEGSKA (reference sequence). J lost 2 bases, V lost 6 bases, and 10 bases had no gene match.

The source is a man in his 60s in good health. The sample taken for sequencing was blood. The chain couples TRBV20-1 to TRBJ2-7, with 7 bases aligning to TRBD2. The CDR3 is CSASSGGGPYEQYF. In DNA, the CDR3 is TGCAGTGCATCGTCGGGCGGGGGACCCTACGAGCAGTACTTC.